Listed below are T cell receptor beta chains from one sample, sequenced in a study of blood T cells in healthy people across ages. TCRdb independently ran MiXCR on the 5' RACE reads; one entry per CDR3 protein. Among hundreds of thousands of distinct CDR3 sequences listed, 58% were seen once. The sequencing input was blood. Source of these receptors: a man younger than 40 in good health. CDR3s include the opening cysteine and the closing phenylalanine or tryptophan. Fields, in order: V gene, clone size, D gene, J gene, CDR3 DNA, CDR3 protein. D genes are given only for firm matches. Where a row states a size, it is once, few, many or the class of an expanded clone; other rows omit it.

>TRBV28|NA|NA|TRBJ2-5
TGTGCCAGCAGGCAAGCTCCGAGCGGAGTCCAAGAGACCCAGTACTTC
CASRQAPSGVQETQYF
>TRBV5-1|few|NA|TRBJ2-3
TGCGCCAGCAGCTTCTCAGGCTGGCTGACTAGCACAGATACGCAGTATTTT
CASSFSGWLTSTDTQYF
>TRBV2|NA|NA|TRBJ1-5
TGTGCCAGCAGTGACAGGGCCTTAATGAATCAGCCCCAGCATTTT
CASSDRALMNQPQHF
>TRBV7-2|NA|NA|TRBJ2-7
TGTGCCAGCAGTTACCGGGGGGCCAATGAGCAGTACTTC
CASSYRGANEQYF
>TRBV7-2|many|NA|TRBJ2-4
TGTGCCAGCAGCTTACGCAACATTCAGTACTTC
CASSLRNIQYF
>TRBV20-1|NA|NA|TRBJ1-2
TGCAGTGCTAAGGCGACTTACTATGGCTACACCTTC
CSAKATYYGYTF
>TRBV27|once|NA|TRBJ2-7
TGTGCCAGCAGTTTTTTAGGGACGGTGAGCGAGCAGTACTTC
CASSFLGTVSEQYF
>TRBV20-1|NA|NA|TRBJ2-5
TGCAGTGCTAGAGATCTCGTCCCGGGACAAGAGACCCAGTACTTC
CSARDLVPGQETQYF
>TRBV7-2|NA|TRBD1|TRBJ2-4
TGTGCCAGCAGCTTAGCGGGACAGGGGGTTTGGAACATTCAGTACTTC
CASSLAGQGVWNIQYF
>TRBV11-1|few|NA|TRBJ2-7
TGTGCCAGCAGCCCAAGAGAGGACGAGCAGTACTTC
CASSPREDEQYF
>TRBV5-1|NA|NA|TRBJ2-7
TGCGCCAGCAGCACCCCGACAGGGAGGACCTACGAGCAGTACTTC
CASSTPTGRTYEQYF
>TRBV2|few|TRBD2|TRBJ2-3
TGTGCCAGCAGTGAGGCGGGAGGGTCAGATACGCAGTATTTT
CASSEAGGSDTQYF
>TRBV20-1|few|NA|TRBJ2-7
TGCAGTGCTAGCTACAGGGCGGGGGAGCAGTACTTC
CSASYRAGEQYF
>TRBV7-2|once|NA|TRBJ2-2
TGTGCCAGCAGCCCGAACTACGCCGGGGAGCTGTTTTTT
CASSPNYAGELFF